One sample yielded the 5 T cell receptor beta chains listed below, sequenced in a study of blood T cell repertoires in COVID-19. Generated by immunoSEQ multiplex PCR, the TCRdb table keeps only in-frame clones and is missing some. This repertoire shows about 310,000 clones, 80% to 90% found once; its top ten account for about 8.9%. Sequenced input: PBMCs or T cells enriched from blood (not recorded which). The receptor set was obtained from a woman aged 18-35 years who had recovered from COVID-19.

This clone was seen a few times. V gene TRBV10-3 combines with J gene TRBJ2-7; possibly TRBD1 for D (6 bases). The CDR3 totals 15 residues. V gave up 6 bases and J gave up 0 bases, with 15 bases separating them. CDR1 ENHRY and CDR2 SYGVKD come from the germline V gene. In DNA, the CDR3 is TGTGCCATCAGGGGGACAACGAAAAGCTCCTACGAGCAGTACTTC. Encoded protein: CAIRGTTKSSYEQYF.

V usage is TRBV7-3 and J usage is TRBJ1-2; tentative D call: TRBD1 (6 bases). Germline loops: CDR1 SGHTA, CDR2 FQGTGA. This CDR3 is built from 13 residues. The V end was cut by 6 bases, the J end by 4 bases, with 12 bases between. The CDR3 loop reads CASSTGHTYGYTF. The CDR3 DNA reads as TGTGCCAGCAGTACAGGGCACACCTATGGCTACACCTTC.

The chain is built from TRBV15 and TRBJ2-2; 9 bases agree with TRBD2. The germline V gene has CDR1 LNHNV and CDR2 YYDKDF (reference sequence). The CDR3 runs to 16 residues. J gave up 4 bases and V 0 bases, and 3 bases lay outside the gene matches. CDR3 sequence: CATSRDAGGITGELFF. As DNA, the CDR3 is TGTGCCACCAGCAGAGACGCGGGGGGGATCACCGGGGAGCTGTTTTTT.

The chain couples TRBV28 to TRBJ1-5, with a weak D call TRBD1 (6 bases). Germline V gene sequence: CDR1 MDHEN, CDR2 SYDVKM. Trimming stripped 8 bases from V and 4 bases from J, with 24 bases between. The CDR3 covers 17 residues. The CDR3 DNA reads TGTGCCAGCGCGGGGGCAGGGGCCACTGCGAGAAATCAGCCCCAGCATTTT. Amino acids: CASAGAGATARNQPQHF.

The genes are TRBV7-2 and TRBJ1-1; 7 positions agree with TRBD1. Unmatched junction bases numbered 5, after V lost 1 base and J lost 12 bases. The CDR3 is 12 residues long. CDR1 is SGHTA and CDR2 is FQGNSA in the germline V gene. CDR3 in DNA: TGTGCCAGCAGCTTAGGACAGGGTTCCCCTTTCTTT. Amino acids: CASSLGQGSPFF.